Listed below are T cell receptor beta chains from one sample, sequenced in a study of T cell clones after liver transplantation. TCRdb keeps only in-frame clones here, not all; method: immunoSEQ multiplex PCR. The table shows tens of thousands of clones, with about 70% occurring only once. The sample consisted of CD4+ T cells from blood, taken at the 22-month timepoint. These receptors originate from a human patient who received a liver transplant. A share of the T cells may be of graft donor origin. Each CDR3 is given with its conserved first and last residue. Fields, in order: clone size, J gene, V gene, CDR3 length, D gene, CDR3 DNA, CDR3 protein. D genes are given only for firm matches. Clone sizes are given selectively: once, few, many, or a class where the clone is expanded.

. TRBJ2-7 TRBV18 14 TRBD1 TGTGCCAGCTCACCCCGGACAGGGAGTTACGAGCAGTACTTC CASSPRTGSYEQYF
. TRBJ2-3 TRBV7-2 14 . TGTGCCAGCGGCGTACCTCTAGAGACAGATACGCAGTATTTT CASGVPLETDTQYF
. TRBJ2-2 TRBV28 15 . TGTGCCAGCACCCCGGGGCCGCTGAAGGGCGGGGAGCTGTTTTTT CASTPGPLKGGELFF
. TRBJ1-1 TRBV5-1 16 TRBD1 TGCGCCAGCAGCCCACAGGGGGCCGCCACGAACACTGAAGCTTTCTTT CASSPQGAATNTEAFF
few TRBJ2-1 TRBV28 16 TRBD2 TGTGCCAGCAGGGGTAGCGGGGGGACCTCCTACAATGAGCAGTTCTTC CASRGSGGTSYNEQFF
. TRBJ2-3 TRBV10-1 15 TRBD2 TGCGCCAGCAGTGATGGCAGCGGGGGGACAGATACGCAGTATTTT CASSDGSGGTDTQYF
. TRBJ2-3 TRBV14 17 . TGTGCCAGCAGCCAAAGGCCGGACTGGCGTAGCACAGATACGCAGTATTTT CASSQRPDWRSTDTQYF
. TRBJ2-2 TRBV2 15 . TGTGCCAGCAGTGATTTTCTGGGGGGCACCGGGGAGCTGTTTTTT CASSDFLGGTGELFF
. TRBJ1-1 TRBV19 13 . TGTGCCAGTAGTAGCCTTATGAACACTGAAGCTTTCTTT CASSSLMNTEAFF
. TRBJ1-2 TRBV9 13 . TGTGCCAGCAGCCCCCGGGCAGAATATGGCTACACCTTC CASSPRAEYGYTF
. TRBJ2-5 TRBV28 14 TRBD1 TGTGCCAGCAGTCCCCGGACAGGGACAGAGACCCAGTACTTC CASSPRTGTETQYF
. TRBJ2-2 TRBV18 14 . TGTGCCAGCTCACCAGCGACAAACACCGGGGAGCTGTTTTTT CASSPATNTGELFF
. TRBJ2-1 TRBV6-4 15 TRBD1 TGTGCCAGCAGCACTACACCGGACAGGGCCAATGAGCAGTTCTTC CASSTTPDRANEQFF
. TRBJ1-3 TRBV6-5 15 . TGTGCCAGCACCTTAGGGGCAGACTCTGGAAACACCATATATTTT CASTLGADSGNTIYF
. TRBJ1-1 TRBV7-6 14 TRBD1 TGTGCCAGCAGCTTATCAGGGGGGAACACTGAAGCTTTCTTT CASSLSGGNTEAFF
. TRBJ1-1 TRBV7-8 15 . TGTGCCAGCAGCTTCACGACAGAGATGAACACTGAAGCTTTCTTT CASSFTTEMNTEAFF
. TRBJ1-2 TRBV6-6 12 TRBD1 TGTGCCAGCAGGGACAGGTACTATGGCTACACCTTC CASRDRYYGYTF
. TRBJ1-1 TRBV9 15 TRBD1 TGTGCCAGCAGCGAGACAGGGACCTCGAACACTGAAGCTTTCTTT CASSETGTSNTEAFF
few TRBJ1-6 TRBV6-1 13 . TGTGCCAGCAGTGAAAGGGTCAATTCACCCCTCCACTTT CASSERVNSPLHF
once TRBJ1-6 TRBV7-9 14 . TGTGCCAGCAGCTTAGCGACGGAGAATTCACCCCTCCACTTT CASSLATENSPLHF
. TRBJ1-5 TRBV5-1 14 . TGCGCCAGCAGCTTTGACCCAAATAATCAGCCCCAGCATTTT CASSFDPNNQPQHF
. TRBJ2-2 TRBV30 14 . TGTGCCTGGACAAGATCAAGAAACACCGGGGAGCTGTTTTTT CAWTRSRNTGELFF
. TRBJ1-2 TRBV25-1 11 . TGTGCCAGCTCTCCAGGCTATGGCTACACCTTC CASSPGYGYTF
. TRBJ1-1 TRBV7-3 13 . TGTGCCAGCAGCCCAACAGTGAACACTGAAGCTTTCTTT CASSPTVNTEAFF
. TRBJ2-3 TRBV19 15 TRBD1 TGTGCCAGTAGTCTTACGGGACAGAGCACAGATACGCAGTATTTT CASSLTGQSTDTQYF
once TRBJ1-5 TRBV19 14 . TGTGCCAGTAGCGGGGGGAATAGCAATCAGCCCCAGCATTTT CASSGGNSNQPQHF
. TRBJ2-7 TRBV7-5 17 . TGTGCCAGAAGCCCTTTCCTGAGACAGGGGAGCTCCTACGAGCAGTACTTC CARSPFLRQGSSYEQYF
. TRBJ2-1 TRBV2 14 TRBD1 TGTGCCAGCAGTAGTTTAGGACAGGGCAATGAGCAGTTCTTC CASSSLGQGNEQFF
. TRBJ2-2 TRBV2 16 . TGTGCCAGCAGTGAACACGGGGGCGCGGGCACCGGGGAGCTGTTTTTT CASSEHGGAGTGELFF
. TRBJ2-3 TRBV7-2 12 . TGTGCCAGCAGCCTCGGACGCAATACGCAGTATTTT CASSLGRNTQYF
. TRBJ2-1 TRBV6-1 15 TRBD2 TGTGCCAGCAGTGAAGGGGGGACTAGCCGGGAGGTACGGTTCTTC CASSEGGTSREVRFF
. TRBJ2-1 TRBV7-9 17 . TGTGCCAGCAGTCCTTCACCTACCACGGGGACCTACAATGAGCAGTTCTTC CASSPSPTTGTYNEQFF
. TRBJ2-7 TRBV4-1 15 . TGCGCCAGCAGACTGTCTACCGGGGTGTCCTACGAGCAGTACTTC CASRLSTGVSYEQYF
. TRBJ1-5 TRBV6-1 13 . TGTGCCAGCAGTGCGGGCTCAGGGGTCGACCAGCATTTT CASSAGSGVDQHF
many TRBJ1-2 TRBV6-6 12 . TGTGCCAGCAGCGAGGGAAACTATGGCTACACCTTC CASSEGNYGYTF
. TRBJ2-3 TRBV7-9 15 . TGTGCCAGCAGCTTAGGACAGGCCCTCGCAGATACGCAGTATTTT CASSLGQALADTQYF
once TRBJ2-7 TRBV11-2 12 . TGTGCCAGCAGTGTCGGGCCGGGAGAGCAGTACTTC CASSVGPGEQYF
many TRBJ2-1 TRBV7-2 13 TRBD1 TGTGCCAGCAGGGAACAGGGGGCCTATGAGCAGTTCTTC CASREQGAYEQFF
. TRBJ2-2 TRBV5-1 14 . TGCGCCAGCAGCTTGGCCGCGAACACCGGGGAGCTGTTTTTT CASSLAANTGELFF
. TRBJ2-1 TRBV28 15 TRBD1 TGTGCCAGCGGATTGGGGGGACAGGGGGCCCATGAGCAGTTCTTC CASGLGGQGAHEQFF
. TRBJ1-3 TRBV11-2 16 TRBD1 TGTGCCAGCAGCCCTTCGACAGGGCGGACTGGAAACACCATATATTTT CASSPSTGRTGNTIYF
. TRBJ1-3 TRBV7-2 15 . TGTGCCAGCAGCTACGAAGGGGGAGGCGGAAACACCATATATTTT CASSYEGGGGNTIYF
few TRBJ2-1 TRBV11-3 16 TRBD2 TGTGCCAGCAGCTCGGGACTAGCGGGGGGGCAAGCTGAGCAGTTCTTC CASSSGLAGGQAEQFF
large TRBJ2-1 TRBV7-3 13 . TGTGCCAGCAGCTTAGAGGGGAACAATGAGCAGTTCTTC CASSLEGNNEQFF
. TRBJ1-1 TRBV14 14 . TGTGCCAGCAGCTTACAGGGTTGGAACACTGAAGCTTTCTTT CASSLQGWNTEAFF
. TRBJ1-4 TRBV11-2 15 TRBD1 TGTGCCAGCAGCTTGCACGTGACAGGGGTCGAAAAACTGTTTTTT CASSLHVTGVEKLFF
. TRBJ1-6 TRBV30 13 . TGTGCCCGTGAAAGGGGGGACGGGTCACCCCTCCACTTT CARERGDGSPLHF
. TRBJ1-6 TRBV19 13 TRBD1 TGTGCCAGTAGTAGAGACAGGGACTCACCCCTCCACTTT CASSRDRDSPLHF
few TRBJ2-3 TRBV2 13 . TGTGCCAGCAGTGCGCTAAACACAGATACGCAGTATTTT CASSALNTDTQYF
. TRBJ2-2 TRBV7-3 18 TRBD2 TGTGCCAGCAGCCCGGGACTAGCGGGGGGCATGAACACCGGGGAGCTGTTTTTT CASSPGLAGGMNTGELFF
. TRBJ2-1 TRBV7-2 14 . TGTGCCAGCAACTTAAATCCCCATGGGGGTGAGCAGTTCTTC CASNLNPHGGEQFF